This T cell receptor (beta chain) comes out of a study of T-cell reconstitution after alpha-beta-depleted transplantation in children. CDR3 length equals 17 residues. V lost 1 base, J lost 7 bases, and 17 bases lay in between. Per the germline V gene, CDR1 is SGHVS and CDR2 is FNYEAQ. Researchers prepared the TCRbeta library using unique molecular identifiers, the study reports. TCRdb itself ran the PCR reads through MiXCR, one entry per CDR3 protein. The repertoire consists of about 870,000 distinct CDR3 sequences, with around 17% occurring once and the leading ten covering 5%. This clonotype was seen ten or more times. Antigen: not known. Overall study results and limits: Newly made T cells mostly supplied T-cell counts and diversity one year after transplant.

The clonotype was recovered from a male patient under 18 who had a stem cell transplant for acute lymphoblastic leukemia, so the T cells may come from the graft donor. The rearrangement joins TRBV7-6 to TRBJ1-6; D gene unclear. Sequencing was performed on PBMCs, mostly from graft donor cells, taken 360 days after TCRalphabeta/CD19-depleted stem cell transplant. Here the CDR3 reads CASSLGGLSMRNSPLHF. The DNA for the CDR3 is TGTGCCAGCAGCTTAGGCGGGTTATCGATGCGGAATTCACCCCTCCACTTT.